These 14 T cell receptor beta chains were sequenced from one sample in a study of T cells after yellow fever vaccination. TCRdb reprocessed the 5' RACE reads via MiXCR and lists one record per CDR3 protein. The data show some 400,000 distinct CDR3 sequences, approximately 18% seen once. Here the sequenced sample was PBMCs, taken before the yellow fever booster vaccination. These receptors were collected from a man younger than 35 who received the YFV17D yellow fever vaccine.

The sample holds a few counts of this clonotype. The chain employs TRBV7-2 and TRBJ2-3, with 10 bases aligning to TRBD1. This CDR3 region has 16 residues. CDR1 and CDR2 (germline): SGHTA, FQGNSA. Losses at the gene ends were 3 bases for V and 3 bases for J; bases not matched to a gene: 6. The CDR3 DNA reads as TGTGCCAGCAGCTTTGGGGGACAGGGGATAACAGATACGCAGTATTTT. Amino acid sequence: CASSFGGQGITDTQYF.

There are a few counts of this clonotype. This rearrangement joins TRBV29-1 to TRBJ1-1; D might be TRBD1 (6 bases). The V end was cut by 5 bases, the J end by 3 bases, with 13 bases between. The CDR3 has 13 residues. Germline-derived CDR1 and CDR2 are SQVTM and ANQGSEA. CDR3 in amino acids: CSVITGRDTEAFF. The CDR3 DNA is TGCAGCGTTATCACAGGGCGGGACACTGAAGCTTTCTTT.

This clonotype was picked up a small number of times. The chain joins TRBV12-3 or TRBV12-4 to TRBJ1-1; D uncertain. V was clipped by 5 bases and J by 1 base, with 8 bases between them. The CDR3 has 13 residues. The CDR3 loop is CASSGQENTEAFF. The CDR3 DNA is TGTGCCAGCAGTGGCCAGGAGAACACTGAAGCTTTCTTT.

The rearrangement links TRBV5-1 to TRBJ2-1; the match to TRBD2 covers 10 bases. V trimming: 3 bases; J trimming: 2 bases; junction bases outside the gene matches: 8. From germline, CDR1 is SGHRS and CDR2 YFSETQ. The CDR3 consists of 17 residues. The CDR3 loop is CASSSVLAGETYNEQFF. The DNA of the CDR3 is TGCGCCAGCAGCTCAGTTCTAGCGGGGGAGACCTACAATGAGCAGTTCTTC.

The gene calls are TRBV6-5 and TRBJ2-5, with TRBD1 as a possible D gene (5 bases). Germline CDR1 is MNHEY and CDR2 is SVGAGI. This CDR3 has 14 residues. Deletions cut 0 bases from V and 4 bases from J, with 9 bases between. CDR3 protein: CASSYSGQGETQYF. As DNA, the CDR3 is TGTGCCAGCAGTTACTCTGGACAAGGAGAGACCCAGTACTTC.

This clonotype was recorded a few times. The rearrangement links TRBV5-1 to TRBJ1-1; TRBD1 might be the D (6 bases). Trimming pared 4 bases from V and 1 base from J, leaving 11 bases between. Germline assignment: CDR1 SGHRS and CDR2 YFSETQ. CDR3 length equals 14 residues. This chain's CDR3 is CASSRDRQNTEAFF. The DNA for the CDR3 is TGCGCCAGCAGCAGAGACAGGCAGAACACTGAAGCTTTCTTT.

Regarding this clonotype: The junction departs from the called germline gene at one end, perhaps through a read error. This sequence joins TRBV11-2 and TRBJ2-2, with D possibly TRBD2 on 6 matching bases. The CDR3 spans 13 residues. Looked up from germline, CDR1 is SGHAT and CDR2 is FQNNGV. The CDR3 DNA reads TGTGCCAGCAGCCCCACGGGACTCGGGGAGATGTTTTTT. Amino acids: CASSPTGLGEMFF.

The chain couples TRBV10-3 to TRBJ2-5; the match to TRBD2 covers 10 bases. Germline V lookup: CDR1 ENHRY, CDR2 SYGVKD. The J segment lost 5 bases and the V segment lost 2 bases, leaving 8 bases of the junction unmatched. This CDR3 is 16 amino acids long. The CDR3 here is CAISEPAGGPMETQYF. CDR3 DNA: TGTGCCATCAGTGAGCCAGCGGGGGGGCCTATGGAGACCCAGTACTTC.

The chain is built from TRBV2 and TRBJ2-7; unclear D gene. This CDR3 has 13 amino acids. V shed 2 bases and J shed 3 bases, with 8 bases lying between them. CDR1 is SNHLY, CDR2 FYNNEI, per germline. The CDR3 DNA is TGTGCCAGCAGTGAAAGCAGTTACTACGAGCAGTACGTC. It yields the protein CASSESSYYEQYV.

This clonotype turned up a few times. The genes are TRBV20-1 and TRBJ1-5; no firm D call. CDR1 is DFQATT, CDR2 SNEGSKA, per germline (reference sequence). The CDR3 has 13 residues. Trimming removed 0 bases from V and 9 bases from J, with 12 bases in between. CDR3 nucleotides: TGCAGTGCTAGAGATGGGCAGAGTTGGCCCCAGCATTTT. Its protein is CSARDGQSWPQHF.

The genes are TRBV9 and TRBJ1-2; D is uncertain. Trimming left V 3 bases short and J 3 bases short, with 12 bases between. Germline CDR1 is SGDLS and CDR2 is YYNGEE. The CDR3 has 14 amino acids. DNA of the CDR3: TGTGCCAGCAGCGAGGACGGGTTTGACTATGGCTACACCTTC. It is translated as CASSEDGFDYGYTF.

This chain uses TRBV18 with TRBJ2-2; D is unclear. Trimming stripped 3 bases from V and 6 bases from J, with 14 bases between. Germline lookup yields CDR1 KGHSH and CDR2 LQKENI. The CDR3 loop spans 15 amino acids. CDR3 region: CASSPQARVPGELFF. The CDR3 nucleotides read TGTGCCAGCTCACCTCAGGCCCGGGTCCCCGGGGAGCTGTTTTTT.

This clonotype was counted only a few times. This chain uses TRBV18 with TRBJ2-2, with D possibly matching TRBD1 (5 bases). Germline V CDR1 and CDR2: KGHSH, LQKENI. Deletions cut 4 bases from V and 4 bases from J, with 19 bases between. The CDR3 consists of 17 residues. The DNA of the CDR3 is TGTGCCAGCTCACAACGGACACCCGATACGATCACCGGGGAGCTGTTTTTT. Its protein is CASSQRTPDTITGELFF.

Only a few counts were recorded for this clonotype. The CDR3: CASGQGAGELFF. The CDR3 DNA reads as TGTGCCAGTGGACAGGGGGCCGGGGAGCTGTTTTTT. The chain links TRBV12-3 or TRBV12-4 to TRBJ2-2, with 10 bases fitting TRBD1. The CDR3 has 12 amino acids. The V gene end was trimmed by 9 bases and the J gene end by 6 bases; junction bases not matched to a gene: 1.